This TCR beta chain was documented in a study of OX40 agonist ivuxolimab in advanced cancers. Study-wide points: Clones of CD4+ and CD8+ blood T cells grew by week 6 at doses of 0.1 to 3.0 mg/kg.

The V and J ends lost 6 bases and 14 bases respectively, with 19 bases between them. The CDR3 runs to 11 residues. Germline CDR1 reads DFQATT; CDR2 reads SNEGSKA (reference sequence). The protocol was immunoSEQ multiplex PCR, while the TCRdb copy is restricted to in-frame clones and leaves out a portion. Here the sample spans about 130,000 clones, 85% to 95% being singletons. About this clone itself: The antigen remains unidentified.

This chain uses TRBV20-1 with TRBJ1-2; D uncertain. The sequence was obtained from an adult with an advanced solid tumor such as melanoma, head and neck, liver or kidney cancer. This sample comprised CD4+ or CD8+ T cells sorted from blood, obtained in a trial of the OX40 agonist ivuxolimab. This chain's CDR3 is CSANREEGGTF. CDR3 nucleotides: TGCAGTGCCAACCGAGAGGAGGGTGGGACCTTC.